Sequencing of this T cell receptor beta chain was carried out in a study of regulatory T cells in long-lasting Graves disease. The time point: persistent/refractory GD, antithyroid drugs over 5 years with positive TRAb. PBMC RNA served as the TCR library source. Germline V gene lookup returns CDR1 SNHLY and CDR2 FYNNEI. Trimming removed 2 bases at V and 9 bases at J, with 11 bases between. The CDR3 is 13 amino acids. The authors built TCR beta libraries using iRepertoire HTBI primers and Arm-PCR of CDR3 regions. Each CDR3 protein gets one entry after TCRdb re-called the multiplex PCR reads with MiXCR. The sample records approximately 690,000 distinct CDR3 sequences, about 32% being singletons.

This TCR was sampled from a female donor with Graves disease. The sequenced sample was peripheral blood mononuclear cells (PBMCs), obtained when the disease was refractory, from a patient treated with antithyroid drugs. The V gene is TRBV2, the J gene TRBJ2-1, with D uncertain. Written as DNA, the CDR3 is TGTGCCAGCAGTGAACCCTCGGGCGGTGAGCAGTTCTTC. Amino acids: CASSEPSGGEQFF.